The 20 T cell receptor beta chains listed next were all sequenced from one sample in a study of T cells in Graves' hyperthyroidism and ophthalmopathy. TCR beta CDR3 region amplification was performed from RNA transcripts. Primed by the HTBI set, a first-round RT-PCR was run on the TCR CDR3. TCRdb analysed the multiplex PCR reads with MiXCR anew, one entry per CDR3 protein. Here the sample spans about 410,000 distinct CDR3 sequences, roughly 15% being singletons. The sample comprised blood. Receptors originate from a man in his late teens or twenties with Graves' ophthalmopathy.

This clonotype was seen repeatedly, ten times or more. V is TRBV6-5 and J is TRBJ1-2; D gene unclear. The CDR3 contains 14 residues. The V gene lost 0 bases and the J gene lost 4 bases, with 9 bases spanning the gap. Germline CDR1 and CDR2: MNHEY and SVGAGI. The CDR3 nucleotides read TGTGCCAGCAGTTACTCGATCGCTTCCTATGGCTACACCTTC. It yields the protein CASSYSIASYGYTF.

This chain joins TRBV7-6 and TRBJ2-3; D is unclear. Germline CDR1 SGHVS, CDR2 FNYEAQ. The V end was cut by 5 bases, the J end by 4 bases, with 4 bases between. This CDR3 contains 11 residues. The CDR3 DNA sequence: TGTGCCAGCAGCAGGCCAGATACGCAGTATTTT. This encodes CASSRPDTQYF.

This clonotype was detected ten times or more. The rearrangement links TRBV19 to TRBJ2-5, with 12 bases identical to TRBD2. Germline V lookup: CDR1 LNHDA, CDR2 SQIVND (reference sequence). The CDR3 spans 16 residues. With V trimmed by 5 bases and J by 2 bases, 6 bases remained unmatched. CDR3 nucleotides: TGTGCCAGTAGTGAAATAGGACTAGCGGGACAAGAGACCCAGTACTTC. The encoded protein is CASSEIGLAGQETQYF.

This clonotype was observed at least ten times. The J gene is TRBJ2-5, the V gene TRBV11-2, with a weak D call TRBD2 (6 bases). From germline, CDR1 is SGHAT and CDR2 FQNNGV. V dropped 5 bases and J dropped 2 bases, with 18 bases sitting between them. This CDR3 is 16 amino acids long. CDR3: CASSELQDGGQETQYF. The DNA of the CDR3 is TGTGCCAGCAGCGAACTTCAAGACGGGGGACAAGAGACCCAGTACTTC. The full variable domain, rest sourced from reference TRBV11-2 and TRBJ2-5, is EAGVAQSPRYKIIEKRQSVAFWCNPISGHATLYWYQQILGQGPKLLIQFQNNGVVDDSQLPKDRFSAERLKGVDSTLKIQPAKLEDSAVYLCASSELQDGGQETQYFGPGTRLLVL.

The sample holds many counts of this clonotype. This sequence joins TRBV2 and TRBJ1-2; TRBD1 might be the D (5 bases). V lost 5 bases, J lost 8 bases, and 21 bases lay in between. Germline-derived CDR1 and CDR2 are SNHLY and FYNNEI. The CDR3 runs 15 residues. The CDR3 protein is CASSQSGTADGGYTF. Here the CDR3 DNA reads TGTGCCAGCAGTCAATCCGGGACGGCGGATGGGGGCTACACCTTC.

This rearrangement joins TRBV5-1 to TRBJ1-6; D remains ambiguous. CDR3 length: 16 amino acids. Trimming took 4 bases from V and 13 from J, leaving 24 bases between them. Germline CDR1 and CDR2: SGHRS and YFSETQ. Here the CDR3 reads CASSPTGVRSVSPLHF. CDR3 nucleotides: TGCGCCAGCAGCCCTACGGGAGTCCGGAGTGTTTCGCCCCTCCACTTT.

This clonotype was picked up many times. This chain links TRBV10-3 with TRBJ1-6, with D tentatively TRBD1 (5 bases). The CDR3 loop spans 15 amino acids. Per germline, CDR1 ENHRY and CDR2 SYGVKD. V lost 2 bases and J 10 bases, leaving 15 bases between the germline ends. CDR3 protein: CAISETQGYESPLHF. DNA of the CDR3: TGTGCCATCAGTGAGACCCAGGGTTATGAATCACCCCTCCACTTT.

This clonotype occurred many times. V usage is TRBV13 and J usage is TRBJ2-1; TRBD2 matches at 13 bases. Germline CDR1 reads PRHDT; CDR2 reads FYEKMQ (reference sequence). Germline trimming cut 5 bases from V and 8 bases from J; bases unmatched to any gene: 6. The CDR3 length is 15 residues. The CDR3 region has the DNA TGTGCCAGCAGCCCCGGACTAGCGGGAGCACATGAGCAGTTCTTC. Protein product: CASSPGLAGAHEQFF.

This clonotype was seen ten or more times. V gene TRBV3-1 combines with J gene TRBJ2-7; possibly TRBD1 for D (5 bases). The ends were cut back, 5 bases at V and 2 bases at J, with 16 bases in the middle. Germline CDR1 and CDR2: LGHDT and YNNKEL (reference sequence). This CDR3 contains 15 residues. In DNA form, the CDR3 reads TGTGCCAGCAGCACAGGTCCAGGGAACCCCTACGAGCAGTACTTC. This codes for CASSTGPGNPYEQYF.

The rearrangement uses TRBV5-1 and TRBJ2-4; 7 bases are a match to TRBD1. Germline loops: CDR1 SGHRS, CDR2 YFSETQ. The ends lost 5 bases at V and 6 bases at J; junction bases unmatched: 11. This CDR3 spans 15 amino acids. The CDR3 spells CASRVGDSPGNIQYF. The CDR3 coding sequence is TGCGCCAGCAGGGTGGGGGACAGCCCCGGAAACATTCAGTACTTC.

A few counts support this clonotype. Here the CDR3 reads CASSVGGTRFTYEQYF. CDR3 DNA sequence: TGTGCCAGCAGCGTAGGTGGGACTAGGTTTACCTACGAGCAGTACTTC. The V gene is TRBV9, the J gene TRBJ2-7; the match to TRBD2 covers 8 bases. CDR1 and CDR2 (germline): SGDLS, YYNGEE. V was clipped by 0 bases and J by 2 bases; unmatched bases: 7. The CDR3 has 16 residues.

Many counts were recorded for this clonotype. J is TRBJ1-2 and V is TRBV6-6; 7 nucleotides align to TRBD1. Germline loops: CDR1 MNHNY, CDR2 SVGAGI (reference sequence). V shed 0 bases and J 8 bases; nucleotides not matched to a gene: 6. This CDR3 has 14 amino acids. CDR3 sequence reads: CASSYSIQGEGYTF. The CDR3 DNA reads as TGTGCCAGCAGTTACTCGATCCAGGGGGAGGGCTACACCTTC.

The rearrangement links TRBV18 to TRBJ2-3; TRBD1 aligns across 9 bases. The CDR3 loop spans 15 amino acids. V dropped 3 bases and J dropped 4; count of bases not matched to a gene: 5. Germline V lookup: CDR1 KGHSH, CDR2 LQKENI. The CDR3 bases are TGTGCCAGCTCACCCTGGACAGGGGACCCAGATACGCAGTATTTT. Its protein is CASSPWTGDPDTQYF.

This clonotype was seen at least ten times. CDR3 in DNA: TGTGCCAGCAGCCCGACCCTTACTAACACTGAAGCTTTCTTT. Translated: CASSPTLTNTEAFF. The chain carries TRBV3-1 and TRBJ1-1; no reliable D call. Trimming removed 4 bases from V and 2 bases from J, with 11 bases in between. CDR1 is LGHDT, CDR2 YNNKEL, per germline (reference sequence). This CDR3 has 14 amino acids.

This clonotype was recorded at least ten times. The chain couples TRBV6-1 to TRBJ2-5; D not certain. The CDR3 totals 13 residues. The germline gives CDR1 MNHNS, CDR2 SASEGT. The ends were cut back, 4 bases at V and 2 bases at J, with 8 bases in the middle. The CDR3 region has the DNA TGTGCCAGCAGTGCCGCGGAGCAAGAGACCCAGTACTTC. This codes for CASSAAEQETQYF.

At least ten counts were recorded for this clonotype. V is TRBV7-9 and J is TRBJ2-1; no clear D gene. This CDR3 is built from 13 residues. Trimming removed 4 bases from V and 7 bases from J, with 11 bases in between. The germline V gene has CDR1 SEHNR and CDR2 FQNEAQ (reference sequence). The DNA of the CDR3 is TGTGCCAGCAGCTCGGTGACCGATAATGAGCAGTTCTTC. The encoded protein is CASSSVTDNEQFF. The full variable domain, rest sourced from reference TRBV7-9 and TRBJ2-1, is DTGVSQNPRHKITKRGQNVTFRCDPISEHNRLYWYRQTLGQGPEFLTYFQNEAQLEKSRLLSDRFSAERPKGSFSTLEIQRTEQGDSAMYLCASSSVTDNEQFFGPGTRLTVL.

This clonotype was picked up many times. J is TRBJ2-3 and V is TRBV6-1, with a possible D match to TRBD2 (6 bases). The CDR3 spans 16 residues. The V gene lost 8 bases and the J gene lost 3 bases, with 21 bases spanning the gap. The germline gives CDR1 MNHNS, CDR2 SASEGT. The DNA for the CDR3 is TGTGCCAGCGACCCCGGGCGGGGAAGGAGTACAGATACGCAGTATTTT. This translates into CASDPGRGRSTDTQYF.

This clonotype was observed many times. The chain's CDR3 is CSARGTGLSEEQYF. The CDR3 bases are TGCAGTGCTAGGGGGACAGGCCTGAGCGAAGAGCAGTACTTC. The J gene is TRBJ2-7, the V gene TRBV20-1; 8 bases map to TRBD1. This CDR3 region has 14 residues. After removal of 3 bases from V and 7 bases from J, the junction contained 11 bases not matched to a gene. The germline V gene encodes CDR1 DFQATT and CDR2 SNEGSKA (reference sequence).

This clonotype was counted ten times or more. This chain links TRBV18 with TRBJ2-3, with D possibly being TRBD2 (6 bases). With 6 bases removed from V and 4 bases from J, the gap between germline ends came to 14 bases. The germline V gene has CDR1 KGHSH and CDR2 LQKENI. This CDR3 region has 14 residues. CDR3 sequence: CASSRRGGADTQYF. CDR3 nucleotide sequence: TGTGCCAGCTCGCGGAGGGGTGGTGCAGATACGCAGTATTTT.

This clonotype has ten or more counts. The gene calls are TRBV6-5 and TRBJ2-1; D might be TRBD1 or TRBD2, each matching 6 bases. The CDR3 runs 15 residues. V was trimmed by 2 bases and J by 10 bases, leaving 18 bases between them. Germline V gene lookup returns CDR1 MNHEY and CDR2 SVGAGI. In DNA form, the CDR3 reads TGTGCCAGCAGTTACCGAACAGGGACTTGGGGGGAGCAGTTCTTC. This encodes CASSYRTGTWGEQFF.